This T cell receptor (beta chain) is from a study of T cell repertoires in cytomegalovirus infection. Study in general: CMV infection together with matching HLA type was indicated by public TCR beta signatures.

Germline V CDR1 and CDR2: SGHNT, YENEEA. The V gene lost 3 bases and the J gene lost 7 bases, with 7 bases spanning the gap. CDR3 length: 12 residues. TCRdb recomputed calls from the reads with MiXCR, one row per CDR3 protein. The sample lists roughly 860,000 distinct CDR3 sequences, 30% to 35% occurring once. This clonotype appeared a few times. Its antigen is not identified. The TCR sequence derives from a human donor in good health (CMV status not recorded). Some clones in this sample may be carry-over from other donors' samples. The source was cultured CD8+ T cells from PBMCs, collected from culture after CMV antigen stimulation. The chain has TRBV11-3 and TRBJ2-1; D remains unclear. The CDR3 is CASSLLWNEQFF. The CDR3, as DNA: TGTGCCAGCAGCTTGTTGTGGAATGAGCAGTTCTTC.